The clone carrying this T cell receptor (beta chain) was picked up a small number of times. A second PCR of 7 to 11 cycles used a sample-barcoded 5' primer and a J-beta primer mix. TCRdb analysed the 5' RACE reads with MiXCR anew, one entry per CDR3 protein. This table holds about a million distinct CDR3 sequences, roughly 47% found once. The sample belongs to a study of blood T cells in healthy people across ages. With each sample, at least 5.5 micrograms of total RNA were extracted. This TCR came from a woman in her sixties or seventies in good health. Sequencing was done on a sample of blood.

The CDR3 region has the DNA TGCGCCAGCAGCTTGGTAGCACAGCAAGAGACCCAGTACTTC. Its protein is CASSLVAQQETQYF. This chain connects TRBV5-1 to TRBJ2-5; D is unclear. CDR3 length equals 14 residues. The germline gives CDR1 SGHRS, CDR2 YFSETQ. The V gene lost 0 bases and the J gene lost 2 bases, with 8 bases spanning the gap.